The 26 T cell receptor beta chains reported below all come from one sample, sequenced in a study of cytomegalovirus exposure and HLA in healthy donors. Both 60 Vbeta primers and 13 Jbeta primers went into the PCR. TCRdb's table, derived via immunoSEQ multiplex PCR, lists solely in-frame clones and lacks some. The sample yields 150,000 to 200,000 clones, approximately 81% seen once. Sequencing used PBMCs. These receptors were taken from a man aged 30 to 39 in good health and CMV-seropositive.

The chain combines TRBV28 with TRBJ1-6; D not resolved. V was trimmed by 2 bases and J by 6 bases, leaving 5 bases between them. The CDR3 spans 13 residues. The germline V gene encodes CDR1 MDHEN and CDR2 SYDVKM. In DNA form, the CDR3 reads TGTGCCAGCAGTTTAACAGCTAATTCACCCCTCCACTTT. Translating gives CASSLTANSPLHF.

This clone has a single count. The chain combines TRBV9 with TRBJ2-2; 11 bases align to TRBD2. This CDR3 is 17 amino acids long. Germline V gene sequence: CDR1 SGDLS, CDR2 YYNGEE. The J segment lost 5 bases and the V segment lost 0 bases, leaving 6 bases of the junction unmatched. The CDR3 loop reads CASSVAARTSGTGELFF. Written as DNA, the CDR3 is TGTGCCAGCAGCGTAGCTGCCCGGACTAGCGGGACCGGGGAGCTGTTTTTT.

The V gene is TRBV19, the J gene TRBJ2-6; D call uncertain. V lost 5 bases and J 4 bases, leaving 6 bases between the germline ends. This CDR3 has 13 residues. The germline V gene encodes CDR1 LNHDA and CDR2 SQIVND (reference sequence). Here the CDR3 reads CASSPVGANVLTF. CDR3 sequence (DNA): TGTGCCAGTAGTCCGGTCGGGGCCAACGTCCTGACTTTC.

V is TRBV5-8 and J is TRBJ1-1; D remains unclear. CDR1 and CDR2 (germline): SGHTS, YDEGEE. Trimming shortened V by 4 bases and J by 0 bases, and 4 bases separated the two germline ends. The CDR3 is 12 residues long. CDR3: CASSILNTEAFF. For the CDR3, the DNA is TGTGCCAGCAGCATATTGAACACTGAAGCTTTCTTT.

The genes are TRBV19 and TRBJ2-7, with 7 bases identical to TRBD2. Germline V gene sequence: CDR1 LNHDA, CDR2 SQIVND (reference sequence). The J segment lost 2 bases and the V segment lost 3 bases, leaving 10 bases of the junction unmatched. The CDR3 covers 16 residues. CDR3 sequence: CASSISHTGTTYEQYV. CDR3 DNA: TGTGCCAGTAGTATTTCTCACACCGGGACTACCTACGAGCAGTACGTC.

As for this clone: Compared with germline, one end of the junction differs, possibly owing to a read error. The J gene is TRBJ2-3, the V gene TRBV7-7, with 8 bases that match TRBD2. The length of the CDR3 is 18 residues. Germline V gives CDR1 SSHAT, CDR2 FNYEAQ (reference sequence). The CDR3 protein is CASSLGIPSGFEADTQYF. Written as DNA, the CDR3 is TGTGCTAGCAGCTTAGGGATTCCTAGCGGGTTTGAAGCAGATACGCAGTATTTT.

The V call is TRBV4-3, the J call TRBJ1-1, with a possible D match to TRBD1 (5 bases). V dropped 7 bases and J dropped 13 bases, with 25 bases sitting between them. The CDR3 totals 14 residues. CDR1 is LGHNA, CDR2 YSLEER, per germline. CDR3 DNA: TGCGCCAGCAAATTGGACTATAGGGACGACTTGGTTTTCTTT. Protein product: CASKLDYRDDLVFF.

The gene calls are TRBV5-1 and TRBJ2-2; D remains ambiguous. Trimming cost V 2 bases and J 1 base, with 9 bases left between them. Germline V lookup: CDR1 SGHRS, CDR2 YFSETQ. CDR3 length: 15 amino acids. The CDR3 loop reads CASSFGEQNTGELFF. CDR3 DNA sequence: TGCGCCAGCAGCTTCGGAGAGCAGAACACCGGGGAGCTGTTTTTT.

V usage is TRBV27 and J usage is TRBJ2-1; D is possibly TRBD1 (7 bases). This CDR3 contains 17 residues. In germline, CDR1 is MNHEY, CDR2 SMNVEV (reference sequence). Deletions cut 0 bases from V and 7 bases from J, with 19 bases between. In DNA, the CDR3 is TGTGCCAGCAGTTTATCCGCAGGGGGGAGGCCAGAGAATGAGCAGTTCTTC. Its translation is CASSLSAGGRPENEQFF.

The V gene is TRBV19, the J gene TRBJ2-1; 11 bases are shared with TRBD2. CDR1 LNHDA and CDR2 SQIVND come from the germline V gene (reference sequence). The CDR3 runs to 15 residues. The J segment lost 7 bases and the V segment lost 8 bases, leaving 10 bases of the junction unmatched. CDR3 sequence: CASGLAGGFDNEQFF. The CDR3 coding sequence is TGTGCCAGTGGTCTAGCGGGAGGTTTTGATAATGAGCAGTTCTTC.

V gene TRBV6-5 combines with J gene TRBJ2-7; TRBD2 might be the D (6 bases). With 6 bases removed from V and 3 bases from J, the gap between germline ends came to 12 bases. The CDR3 totals 13 residues. CDR1 and CDR2 (germline): MNHEY, SVGAGI. As DNA, the CDR3 is TGTGCCAGCAGAGATCGGGACTTCTACGAGCAGTACTTC. Amino acids: CASRDRDFYEQYF.

The chain employs TRBV7-2 and TRBJ1-2; the match to TRBD1 covers 11 bases. The CDR3 is 15 amino acids. J gave up 3 bases and V 1 base, and 1 base lay outside the gene matches. Germline loops: CDR1 SGHTA, CDR2 FQGNSA. Written as DNA, the CDR3 is TGTGCCAGCAGCTTAGGGACAGGGGGCGACTATGGCTACACCTTC. It is translated as CASSLGTGGDYGYTF. The whole variable domain, remainder taken from reference TRBV7-2 and TRBJ1-2, is GAGVSQSPSNKVTEKGKDVELRCDPISGHTALYWYRQSLGQGLEFLIYFQGNSAPDKSGLPSDRFSAERTGGSVSTLTIQRTQQEDSAVYLCASSLGTGGDYGYTFGSGTRLTVV.

This chain uses TRBV4-1 with TRBJ2-1; TRBD2 matches at 11 bases. The germline V gene has CDR1 MGHRA and CDR2 YSYEKL. V was pared by 0 bases and J by 0 bases, with 13 bases of the junction left unmatched. This CDR3 spans 21 amino acids. CDR3 sequence reads: CASSQDRVAGGSPASYNEQFF. For the CDR3, the DNA is TGCGCCAGCAGCCAAGATAGAGTAGCGGGAGGGTCTCCAGCCTCCTACAATGAGCAGTTCTTC.

This chain's CDR3 is CASSASGQAHNYGYTF. The CDR3 nucleotides read TGTGCCAGCAGCGCGAGTGGACAGGCCCATAACTATGGCTACACCTTC. The chain carries TRBV9 and TRBJ1-2; 7 bases align to TRBD1. Germline V lookup: CDR1 SGDLS, CDR2 YYNGEE. V was pared by 3 bases and J by 1 base, with 9 bases of the junction left unmatched. The CDR3 has 16 amino acids.

This clone has more than one count but fewer than ten. This chain uses TRBV18 with TRBJ2-3, with 8 bases identical to TRBD2. J gave up 2 bases and V 4 bases, and 2 bases lay outside the gene matches. The CDR3 totals 14 residues. Germline values: CDR1 KGHSH, CDR2 LQKENI. CDR3 bases: TGTGCCAGCTCACAACTAGCGGCCACAGATACGCAGTATTTT. Translation: CASSQLAATDTQYF.

This chain connects TRBV12-5 to TRBJ1-2; 7 bases are shared with TRBD1. The CDR3 spans 16 residues. The germline V gene encodes CDR1 LGHNT and CDR2 FRNRAP. Losses at the gene ends were 3 bases for V and 6 bases for J; bases not matched to a gene: 13. The CDR3: CASGLSGARGMNGYTF. The CDR3 DNA is TGTGCTAGTGGTTTATCTGGGGCCAGGGGGATGAATGGCTACACCTTC.

The CDR3 nucleotides read TGTGCCAGCAGTGCCGGGACTAGGGGAGAGACCCAGTACTTC. Its translation: CASSAGTRGETQYF. The chain has TRBV2 and TRBJ2-5; 8 nucleotides align to TRBD2. This CDR3 region has 14 residues. Unmatched junction bases numbered 5, after V lost 4 bases and J lost 4 bases. Germline V gives CDR1 SNHLY, CDR2 FYNNEI. Full variable domain (outside the CDR3, taken from reference TRBV2 and TRBJ2-5): EPEVTQTPSHQVTQMGQEVILRCVPISNHLYFYWYRQILGQKVEFLVSFYNNEISEKSEIFDDQFSVERPDGSNFTLKIRSTKLEDSAMYFCASSAGTRGETQYFGPGTRLLVL.

Details on this clone: The same CDR3 arises from other DNA sequences in this sample as well. J is TRBJ2-2 and V is TRBV18; D might be TRBD2 (5 bases). Trimming stripped 6 bases from V and 5 bases from J, with 10 bases between. The CDR3 totals 13 residues. The germline V gene encodes CDR1 KGHSH and CDR2 LQKENI. CDR3 coding DNA: TGTGCCAGCTCCTCGGGGTCTACCGGGGAGCTGTTTTTT. This codes for CASSSGSTGELFF.

The chain has TRBV19 and TRBJ2-1, with 8 bases identical to TRBD1. The CDR3 is 15 amino acids. Trimming at V came to 2 bases and at J to 6 bases, leaving 6 bases not matched to a gene. Germline CDR1 is LNHDA and CDR2 is SQIVND (reference sequence). Here the CDR3 reads CASSISQGAFNEQFF. CDR3 nucleotide sequence: TGTGCCAGTAGTATAAGTCAGGGGGCGTTCAATGAGCAGTTCTTC.

This clone was detected once. V gene TRBV30 combines with J gene TRBJ2-1; D perhaps matches TRBD1 (5 bases). Trimming removed 8 bases from V and 5 bases from J, with 10 bases in between. CDR1 GTSNPN and CDR2 SVGIG come from the germline V gene (reference sequence). This CDR3 is 11 amino acids long. The CDR3 bases are TGTGCCGGCCTAGGGGACAATGAGCAGTTCTTC. The encoded protein is CAGLGDNEQFF.

A remark on this clone: An end of the junction differs from the germline gene, which may be a read error. CDR3 residues: CSSSFYDSYGYTF. The DNA of the CDR3 is TGTTCCAGCAGCTTCTATGACAGTTATGGCTACACCTTC. The V call is TRBV7-9, the J call TRBJ1-2; tentative D call: TRBD1 (5 bases). The germline V gene has CDR1 SEHNR and CDR2 FQNEAQ (reference sequence). This CDR3 region has 13 residues.

J is TRBJ2-2 and V is TRBV5-1; 8 positions agree with TRBD1. This CDR3 is 16 amino acids long. From germline, CDR1 is SGHRS and CDR2 YFSETQ. The V and J ends lost 0 bases and 2 bases, in that order; junction bases with no gene match: 3. The CDR3 DNA sequence: TGCGCCAGCAGCTTGGTGCCAGGGGGCAACACCGGGGAGCTGTTTTTT. This translates into CASSLVPGGNTGELFF.

The chain uses TRBV7-2 and TRBJ1-2, with D possibly being TRBD1 (5 bases). CDR1 and CDR2 from the germline V gene are SGHTA and FQGNSA. The CDR3 consists of 14 residues. Trimming left V 0 bases short and J 8 bases short, with 13 bases between. The CDR3: CASSLAWGEGGYTF. CDR3 in DNA: TGTGCCAGCAGCTTAGCCTGGGGCGAAGGGGGCTACACCTTC.

Only one count was recorded for this clone. The chain carries TRBV27 and TRBJ1-3; the D gene is possibly TRBD1 (6 bases). V was trimmed by 6 bases and J by 3 bases, leaving 27 bases between them. The germline CDR1 and CDR2 sequences are MNHEY and SMNVEV (reference sequence). CDR3 size: 19 residues. DNA for the CDR3: TGTGCCAGCAGGATGCATCGGACGGGGGGCGAAGGGCTTGGAAACACCATATATTTT. As protein: CASRMHRTGGEGLGNTIYF.

This sequence joins TRBV15 and TRBJ2-7, with D perhaps TRBD1 (6 bases). Trimming shortened V by 0 bases and J by 4 bases, and 22 bases separated the two germline ends. The CDR3 loop spans 18 amino acids. Germline assignment: CDR1 LNHNV and CDR2 YYDKDF (reference sequence). The CDR3 DNA sequence: TGTGCCACCAGCAGAGATTACGATGCGACAGGCCATGCTTACGAGCAGTACGTC. This encodes CATSRDYDATGHAYEQYV.

This chain uses TRBV19 with TRBJ1-1; no reliable D call. The ends were cut back, 5 bases at V and 7 bases at J, with 14 bases in the middle. Germline V gene lookup returns CDR1 LNHDA and CDR2 SQIVND (reference sequence). The CDR3 loop spans 13 amino acids. The CDR3 nucleotides read TGTGCCAGTAGTTTTCAGGACGGAGGTGAAGCTTTCTTT. Amino acids: CASSFQDGGEAFF. The complete variable domain, with remaining parts taken from reference TRBV19 and TRBJ1-1, reads DGGITQSPKYLFRKEGQNVTLSCEQNLNHDAMYWYRQDPGQGLRLIYYSQIVNDFQKGDIAEGYSVSREKKESFPLTVTSAQKNPTAFYLCASSFQDGGEAFFGQGTRLTVV.